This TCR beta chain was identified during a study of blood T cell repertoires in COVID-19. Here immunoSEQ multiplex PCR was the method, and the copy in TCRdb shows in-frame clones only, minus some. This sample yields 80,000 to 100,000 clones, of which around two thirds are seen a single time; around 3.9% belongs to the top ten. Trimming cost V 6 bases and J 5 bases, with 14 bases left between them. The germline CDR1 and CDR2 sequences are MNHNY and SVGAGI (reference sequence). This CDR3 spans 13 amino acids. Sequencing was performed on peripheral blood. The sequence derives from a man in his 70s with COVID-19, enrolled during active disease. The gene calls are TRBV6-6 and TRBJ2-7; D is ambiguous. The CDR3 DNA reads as TGTGCCAGCAGGCCATACCAGGATGACGAGCAGTACTTC. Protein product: CASRPYQDDEQYF.